The clone carrying this TCR beta chain was detected many times. TCRdb recomputed calls from the 5' RACE reads with MiXCR, one row per CDR3 protein. The sample has roughly 42,000 distinct CDR3 sequences, less than 25% seen once. CDR1 and CDR2 (germline): SGHRS, YFSETQ. CDR3 length: 16 amino acids. The ends were cut back, 0 bases at V and 5 bases at J, with 15 bases in the middle. Tregs were sorted as CD4+CD25+CD127-/low cells. The origin of this receptor is a female donor with breast cancer. This chain links TRBV5-1 with TRBJ2-1, with D perhaps matching TRBD2 (5 bases). What was sequenced was Tregs sorted from blood. The CDR3 region is CASSLVAGLIHNEQFF. CDR3 DNA sequence: TGCGCCAGCAGCTTGGTCGCAGGACTGATCCACAATGAGCAGTTCTTC.